This passage covers 27 T cell receptor beta chains from one sample sequenced in a study of T cell responses to AZD1222 COVID-19 vaccine. The assay was immunoSEQ multiplex PCR, and TCRdb's table has in-frame clones only and misses some. The sample lists around 110,000 clones, roughly 87% occurring once. The sample was peripheral blood, taken on day 0 of AZD1222 vaccination. These receptors were obtained from an adult in good health.

V usage is TRBV5-1 and J usage is TRBJ2-3; D is undetermined. Germline CDR1 SGHRS, CDR2 YFSETQ. The CDR3 totals 14 residues. Trimming took off 4 bases at V and 2 bases at J, with 11 bases between the two ends. Here the CDR3 reads CASSMMTPTDTQYF. CDR3 sequence (DNA): TGCGCCAGCAGCATGATGACCCCCACAGATACGCAGTATTTT.

This chain joins TRBV9 and TRBJ1-2; D call uncertain. CDR1 SGDLS and CDR2 YYNGEE come from the germline V gene. CDR3 length: 13 amino acids. V gave up 0 bases and J gave up 6 bases, with 9 bases separating them. CDR3 in DNA: TGTGCCAGCAGCGTAGACTTGGCTAATGGCTACACCTTC. Translated, it gives CASSVDLANGYTF.

The rearrangement links TRBV27 to TRBJ1-6; 7 bases match TRBD1. Germline values: CDR1 MNHEY, CDR2 SMNVEV (reference sequence). V shed 8 bases, J shed 9 bases, and the junction held 10 bases outside the gene matches. CDR3 length equals 14 residues. CDR3 bases: TGTGCCAGCCGTCGAGGGGGCTTAGGTTCACCCCTCCACTTT. Translated, it gives CASRRGGLGSPLHF.

The chain has TRBV5-5 and TRBJ2-7; unclear D gene. V shed 4 bases and J shed 0 bases, with 14 bases lying between them. Germline V gene data show CDR1 as SGHKS and CDR2 as YYEKEE (reference sequence). The length of the CDR3 is 15 residues. The CDR3 here is CASSLGRLSSYEQYF. For the CDR3, the DNA is TGTGCCAGCAGCCTAGGAAGACTGAGCTCCTACGAGCAGTACTTC. Combining the CDR3 with reference TRBV5-5 and TRBJ2-7 gives the whole variable domain DAGVTQSPTHLIKTRGQQVTLRCSPISGHKSVSWYQQVLGQGPQFIFQYYEKEERGRGNFPDRFSARQFPNYSSELNVNALLLGDSALYLCASSLGRLSSYEQYFGPGTRLTVT.

The chain employs TRBV19 and TRBJ2-1; tentatively, D is TRBD2 (6 bases). Germline assignment: CDR1 LNHDA and CDR2 SQIVND (reference sequence). The CDR3 is made up of 17 amino acids. V was trimmed by 1 base and J by 8 bases, leaving 21 bases between them. The DNA of the CDR3 is TGTGCCAGTAGTATAGTTCTTAGCGGCGGCCCGAGGCATGAGCAGTTCTTC. Residues: CASSIVLSGGPRHEQFF.

This chain uses TRBV5-8 with TRBJ2-5, with a tentative D call TRBD1 (6 bases). The germline V gene encodes CDR1 SGHTS and CDR2 YDEGEE. The germline V and J ends were trimmed by 3 bases and 0 bases, with 12 bases remaining between them. The length of the CDR3 is 15 residues. CDR3 in DNA: TGTGCCAGCAGCTCCGTGCGGACAGACCAAGAGACCCAGTACTTC. Protein: CASSSVRTDQETQYF.

The rearrangement uses TRBV30 and TRBJ1-2; tentative D call: TRBD1 (5 bases). Germline CDR1 reads GTSNPN; CDR2 reads SVGIG (reference sequence). The CDR3 sequence is 15 residues long. Trimming took off 2 bases at V and 1 base at J, with 14 bases between the two ends. This CDR3 is CAWSFDSLLNYGYTF. DNA for the CDR3: TGTGCCTGGAGTTTCGACAGTCTCCTTAACTATGGCTACACCTTC.

CDR3 region: CAWSPTPLQETQYF. In DNA, the CDR3 is TGTGCCTGGAGTCCCACCCCTCTCCAAGAGACCCAGTACTTC. The J gene is TRBJ2-5, the V gene TRBV30; D uncertain. V lost 2 bases, J lost 1 base, and 11 bases lay in between. The CDR3 spans 14 residues. Germline CDR1 is GTSNPN and CDR2 is SVGIG (reference sequence).

The chain carries TRBV28 and TRBJ1-2, with D uncertain. The length of the CDR3 is 14 residues. V lost 6 bases to trimming and J lost 8 bases, with 19 bases between them. The germline CDR1 and CDR2 sequences are MDHEN and SYDVKM. The CDR3 is CASSPGRNLQGYTF. Here the CDR3 DNA reads TGTGCCAGCAGCCCTGGGCGGAATCTACAAGGCTACACCTTC.

The chain links TRBV19 to TRBJ2-5, with D unclear. This CDR3 region has 15 residues. Trimming took off 3 bases at V and 2 bases at J, with 13 bases between the two ends. Germline V gene lookup returns CDR1 LNHDA and CDR2 SQIVND (reference sequence). The DNA for the CDR3 is TGTGCCAGTAGTATCGGTAGCAGCTCGCAAGAGACCCAGTACTTC. It yields the protein CASSIGSSSQETQYF.

The chain is built from TRBV27 and TRBJ1-1; D perhaps matches TRBD1 (6 bases). The CDR3 covers 14 residues. Germline CDR1 reads MNHEY; CDR2 reads SMNVEV (reference sequence). The V end lost 5 bases, the J end lost 4 bases, and 14 bases lay between the germline ends. CDR3 sequence (DNA): TGTGCCAGCAGTCTCCCGGACAGTACCACTGAAGCTTTCTTT. As protein: CASSLPDSTTEAFF.

The chain is built from TRBV7-3 and TRBJ2-2; 9 nucleotides align to TRBD1. Trimming removed 5 bases from V and 4 bases from J; junction bases left unmatched: 5. The CDR3 runs 15 residues. Germline V gives CDR1 SGHTA, CDR2 FQGTGA. The CDR3 DNA reads as TGTGCCAGCAGCAAAGGACAGGGGAGCACCGGGGAGCTGTTTTTT. Translating it yields CASSKGQGSTGELFF. Full variable domain (rest looked up from reference TRBV7-3 and TRBJ2-2): GAGVSQTPSNKVTEKGKYVELRCDPISGHTALYWYRQSLGQGPEFLIYFQGTGAADDSGLPNDRFFAVRPEGSVSTLKIQRTERGDSAVYLCASSKGQGSTGELFFGEGSRLTVL.

This clone was found once. The chain uses TRBV7-9 and TRBJ1-5, with D maybe TRBD1 (5 bases). Germline lookup yields CDR1 SEHNR and CDR2 FQNEAQ (reference sequence). V was trimmed by 5 bases and J by 7 bases, leaving 15 bases between them. This CDR3 is 14 amino acids long. CDR3 protein: CASSQGTAGQPQHF. The CDR3 DNA reads as TGTGCCAGCAGCCAGGGTACTGCCGGGCAGCCCCAGCATTTT.

In its sample, this clone was seen once. The rearrangement joins TRBV19 to TRBJ2-2; D unresolved. The CDR3 contains 14 residues. CDR1 LNHDA and CDR2 SQIVND come from the germline V gene (reference sequence). V was cut by 7 bases and J by 5 bases, with 14 bases left in between. The CDR3 region is CASTRSLVTGELFF. CDR3 DNA: TGTGCCAGTACTAGGAGTCTAGTAACCGGGGAGCTGTTTTTT.

V is TRBV4-1 and J is TRBJ2-1, with a tentative D call TRBD2 (5 bases). The CDR3 loop spans 12 amino acids. Looked up from germline, CDR1 is MGHRA and CDR2 is YSYEKL. The V gene lost 6 bases and the J gene lost 7 bases, with 10 bases spanning the gap. The CDR3 spells CASRSPGNEQFF. CDR3 DNA: TGCGCCAGCAGAAGCCCGGGGAATGAGCAGTTCTTC.

The V and J genes are TRBV28 and TRBJ2-3; D is ambiguous. The CDR3 is made up of 15 amino acids. Germline CDR1 is MDHEN and CDR2 is SYDVKM. V was cut by 4 bases and J by 3 bases, with 14 bases left in between. The CDR3 here is CASSWSGQSTDTQYF. CDR3 bases: TGTGCCAGCAGTTGGAGTGGTCAGTCGACAGATACGCAGTATTTT.

V and J are TRBV10-3 and TRBJ1-4; D perhaps matches TRBD1 (5 bases). The CDR3 length is 17 residues. In germline, CDR1 is ENHRY, CDR2 SYGVKD. V was trimmed by 1 base and J by 2 bases, leaving 14 bases between them. The DNA for the CDR3 is TGTGCCATCAGTGAGTTAGGTCTCGGGGCCACTAATGAAAAACTGTTTTTT. It codes for CAISELGLGATNEKLFF.

J is TRBJ1-5 and V is TRBV28, with D possibly matching TRBD1 (6 bases). Germline values: CDR1 MDHEN, CDR2 SYDVKM. The V end was cut by 4 bases, the J end by 0 bases, with 19 bases between. The CDR3 extends over 18 amino acids. The CDR3 bases are TGTGCCAGCAGTTCCCAGGGGCCGAGTAAGTATAGCAATCAGCCCCAGCATTTT. Residues: CASSSQGPSKYSNQPQHF.

The chain employs TRBV5-1 and TRBJ1-1, with 9 bases lining up with TRBD1. CDR3 length: 14 residues. In germline, CDR1 is SGHRS, CDR2 YFSETQ. V was clipped by 1 base and J by 8 bases; unmatched bases: 6. DNA for the CDR3: TGCGCCAGCAGCTTGTTCATGACAGGGGGGGAAGCTTTCTTT. Amino acids: CASSLFMTGGEAFF.

This chain uses TRBV14 with TRBJ2-5, with 15 bases identical to TRBD2. The CDR3 is 17 residues long. J lost 7 bases, V lost 2 bases, and 8 bases had no gene match. Germline values: CDR1 SGHDN, CDR2 FVKESK. The CDR3 loop is CASSQSGLAGGPGTQYF. DNA for the CDR3: TGTGCCAGCAGCCAATCAGGACTAGCGGGGGGGCCCGGGACCCAGTACTTC. Full variable domain (remainder filled in from reference TRBV14 and TRBJ2-5): EAGVTQFPSHSVIEKGQTVTLRCDPISGHDNLYWYRRVMGKEIKFLLHFVKESKQDESGMPNNRFLAERTGGTYSTLKVQPAELEDSGVYFCASSQSGLAGGPGTQYFGPGTRLLVL.

This chain joins TRBV9 and TRBJ1-2, with TRBD1 as a possible D gene (5 bases). CDR1 and CDR2 from the germline V gene are SGDLS and YYNGEE. The CDR3 consists of 15 residues. Trimming left V 3 bases short and J 8 bases short, with 20 bases between. CDR3: CASSALAGRGNGYTF. CDR3 DNA sequence: TGTGCCAGCAGCGCCCTCGCGGGTCGGGGGAACGGCTACACCTTC.

J is TRBJ2-7 and V is TRBV9; either TRBD1 or TRBD2 may supply D (7 bases each). The CDR3 sequence is 15 residues long. Germline V gene sequence: CDR1 SGDLS, CDR2 YYNGEE. V was clipped by 2 bases and J by 2 bases, with 14 bases between them. The CDR3 here is CASSVGEGATYEQYF. DNA of the CDR3: TGTGCCAGCAGCGTGGGGGAGGGGGCCACCTACGAGCAGTACTTC.

This clone was seen a few times. The rearrangement links TRBV15 to TRBJ2-3; 8 nucleotides agree with TRBD2. The CDR3 has 15 residues. The germline gives CDR1 LNHNV, CDR2 YYDKDF (reference sequence). V was clipped by 0 bases and J by 4 bases; unmatched bases: 3. The CDR3 DNA reads as TGTGCCACCAGCAGAGAACGGCGGGGGGCAGATACGCAGTATTTT. Amino acids: CATSRERRGADTQYF.

V usage is TRBV11-3 and J usage is TRBJ2-5, with D hard to call. Germline CDR1 is SGHNT and CDR2 is YENEEA. The CDR3 runs 14 residues. V was trimmed by 5 bases and J by 7 bases, leaving 17 bases between them. CDR3 region: CASSPRTGHGTQYF. CDR3 sequence (DNA): TGTGCCAGCAGCCCTCGGACCGGGCATGGGACCCAGTACTTC.

The J gene is TRBJ1-6, the V gene TRBV4-1; D ambiguous. V was clipped by 1 base and J by 5 bases, with 9 bases between them. The germline CDR1 and CDR2 sequences are MGHRA and YSYEKL. The CDR3 is made up of 15 amino acids. CDR3 DNA sequence: TGCGCCAGCAGCCAAGTATGGCAGCATAATTCACCCCTCCACTTT. Its protein is CASSQVWQHNSPLHF.

This chain joins TRBV30 and TRBJ1-6; tentatively, D is TRBD1 (5 bases). CDR3 length: 15 residues. V was pared by 4 bases and J by 5 bases, with 15 bases between. CDR1 GTSNPN and CDR2 SVGIG come from the germline V gene (reference sequence). CDR3 DNA sequence: TGTGCCTGGAAACTGCCGGGACCGGATAATTCACCCCTCCACTTT. Translation: CAWKLPGPDNSPLHF.

The chain has TRBV7-9 and TRBJ2-3; 8 nucleotides agree with TRBD2. The CDR3 totals 15 residues. Germline assignment: CDR1 SEHNR and CDR2 FQNEAQ (reference sequence). V was pared by 5 bases and J by 3 bases, with 7 bases of the junction left unmatched. The CDR3 DNA reads as TGTGCCAGCAGCACGGGACTAGTGAGTACAGATACGCAGTATTTT. Protein sequence: CASSTGLVSTDTQYF.